This record looks at one TCR beta chain sequence and its context. Its specificity is unknown. The sample originates from a study of T cell repertoires in ileal Crohn's disease. Notes on the study in general: Within the first postoperative year, endoscopy came at median approximately 6.7 months.

Data came from immunoSEQ multiplex PCR; TCRdb stores just in-frame clones and leaves some out. The sample holds about 3,100 clones; around 88% are singletons and the top ten take more than 4.5%. Germline assignment: CDR1 GTSNPN and CDR2 SVGIG (reference sequence). Trimming left V 0 bases short and J 5 bases short, with 8 bases between. This CDR3 contains 13 residues. Described time point: neoterminal ileum biopsy at postoperative endoscopy, about 6 months after surgery. The sequencing sample was made of ileal tissue. The receptor was isolated from an adult with Crohn's disease. This sequence joins TRBV30 and TRBJ1-5; D uncertain. The CDR3 DNA sequence: TGTGCCTGGAGTGTACGACAAGATCAGCCCCAGCATTTT. Translated, it gives CAWSVRQDQPQHF.